This TCR beta chain is drawn from a study of shared clonotypes between healthy human individuals. Findings and limits, study-wide: Non-shared clonotypes had lower generation probabilities than clonotypes shared by all four sorted-subset donors.

Produced via immunoSEQ multiplex PCR; TCRdb's table is partial and in-frame only. Found here are roughly 1,800,000 clones, about 95% of them singletons; the top ten hold around 1.2%. Naive CD8 cells lacked CD45RO and underwent positive selection for CCR7, leaving out terminally differentiated effector memory CD45RA+ cells. Concerning this clone itself: Its antigen is as yet unknown.

CDR3 length: 15 residues. Germline V gives CDR1 SGDLS, CDR2 YYNGEE. Trimming shortened V by 3 bases and J by 0 bases, and 10 bases separated the two germline ends. This receptor was obtained from a man aged 18 to 30 in good health. The specimen was naive CD8+ T cells sorted from blood. The gene calls are TRBV9 and TRBJ1-3, with a weak D call TRBD1 (5 bases). In nucleotides, the CDR3 is TGTGCCAGCAGCGCGCTGGGGGACTCTGGAAACACCATATATTTT. Its protein is CASSALGDSGNTIYF.